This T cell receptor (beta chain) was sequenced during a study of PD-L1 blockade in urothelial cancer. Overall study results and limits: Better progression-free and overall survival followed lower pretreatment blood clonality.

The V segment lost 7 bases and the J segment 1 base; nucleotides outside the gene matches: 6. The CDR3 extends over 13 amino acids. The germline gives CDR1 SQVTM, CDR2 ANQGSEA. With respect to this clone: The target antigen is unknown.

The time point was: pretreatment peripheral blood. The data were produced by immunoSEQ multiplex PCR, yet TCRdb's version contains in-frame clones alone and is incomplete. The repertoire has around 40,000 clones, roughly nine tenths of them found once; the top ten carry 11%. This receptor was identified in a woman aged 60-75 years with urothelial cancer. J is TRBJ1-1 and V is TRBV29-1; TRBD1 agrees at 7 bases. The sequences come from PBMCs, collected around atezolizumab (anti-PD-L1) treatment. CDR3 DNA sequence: TGCAGCGCCAAGGGACAGCAGAACACTGAAGCTTTCTTT. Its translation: CSAKGQQNTEAFF.